Here is one T cell receptor (beta chain) with its context. The sample belongs to a study of blood T cell repertoires in COVID-19. The V gene's germline CDR1 is SQVTM and CDR2 ANQGSEA. Trimming shortened V by 3 bases and J by 8 bases, and 19 bases separated the two germline ends. CDR3 length: 14 amino acids. Generated by immunoSEQ multiplex PCR, the TCRdb table keeps only in-frame clones and is missing some. This repertoire shows 140,000 to 150,000 clones, 65% to 80% found once; its top ten account for roughly 2%. The chain joins TRBV29-1 to TRBJ1-2; D is unclear. This TCR came from a woman aged 60-70 years with acute or convalescent COVID-19. Sequencing was done on a sample of peripheral blood. CDR3 DNA sequence: TGCAGCGTTGATGTGAGAGGGCCTGTGGGGGGCTACACCTTC. Encoded protein: CSVDVRGPVGGYTF.